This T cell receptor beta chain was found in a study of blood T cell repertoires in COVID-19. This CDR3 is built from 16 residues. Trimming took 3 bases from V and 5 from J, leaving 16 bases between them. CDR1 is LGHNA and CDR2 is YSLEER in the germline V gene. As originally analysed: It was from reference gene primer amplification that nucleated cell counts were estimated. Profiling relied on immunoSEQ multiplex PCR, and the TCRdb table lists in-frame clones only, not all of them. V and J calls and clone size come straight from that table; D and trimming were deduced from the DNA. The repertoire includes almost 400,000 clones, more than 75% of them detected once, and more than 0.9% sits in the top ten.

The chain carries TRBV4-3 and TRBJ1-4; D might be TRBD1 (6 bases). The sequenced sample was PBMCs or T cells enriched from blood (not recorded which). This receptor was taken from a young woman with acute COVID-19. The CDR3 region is CASSQGPDSRNEKLFF. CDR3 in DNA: TGCGCCAGCAGCCAGGGACCGGACAGCAGAAATGAAAAACTGTTTTTT.